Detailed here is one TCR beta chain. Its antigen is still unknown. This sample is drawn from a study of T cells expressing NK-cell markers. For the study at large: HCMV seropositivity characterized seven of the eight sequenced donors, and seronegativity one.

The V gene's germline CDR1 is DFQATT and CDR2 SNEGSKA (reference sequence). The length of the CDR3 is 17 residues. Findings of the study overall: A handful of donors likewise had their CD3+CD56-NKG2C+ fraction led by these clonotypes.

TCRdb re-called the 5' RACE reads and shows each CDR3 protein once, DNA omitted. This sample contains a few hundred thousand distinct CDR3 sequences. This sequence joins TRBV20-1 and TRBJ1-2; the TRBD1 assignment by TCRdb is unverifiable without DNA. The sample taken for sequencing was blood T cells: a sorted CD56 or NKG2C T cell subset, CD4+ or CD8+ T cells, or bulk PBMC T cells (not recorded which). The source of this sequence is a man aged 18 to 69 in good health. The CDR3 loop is CSARPTGEQQTNYGYTF.